This TCR beta chain was recovered during a study of blood T cell repertoires in COVID-19. Study in general: Sites in the United States, Italy and Spain provided acute and convalescent COVID-19 samples. PBMCs, B-cell-depleted T cells, or T cells were the source of the cDNA or gDNA that made up the material.

Assay: immunoSEQ multiplex PCR; the TCRdb copy retains only in-frame clones and omits some. Found here are about 190,000 clones, roughly 89% of them singletons; the top ten hold about 7%. The receptor was derived from a man aged 35 to 55 with acute or convalescent COVID-19. Material: peripheral blood.

The CDR3 sequence is CAIRAAADNYGYTF. The CDR3 coding sequence is TGTGCCATCAGAGCGGCAGCGGATAACTATGGCTACACCTTC. This rearrangement joins TRBV10-3 to TRBJ1-2, with D uncertain. Germline V gene sequence: CDR1 ENHRY, CDR2 SYGVKD. The CDR3 is 14 residues long. Between the trimmed V and J ends, which lost 6 bases and 1 base, there was a span of 12 bases.